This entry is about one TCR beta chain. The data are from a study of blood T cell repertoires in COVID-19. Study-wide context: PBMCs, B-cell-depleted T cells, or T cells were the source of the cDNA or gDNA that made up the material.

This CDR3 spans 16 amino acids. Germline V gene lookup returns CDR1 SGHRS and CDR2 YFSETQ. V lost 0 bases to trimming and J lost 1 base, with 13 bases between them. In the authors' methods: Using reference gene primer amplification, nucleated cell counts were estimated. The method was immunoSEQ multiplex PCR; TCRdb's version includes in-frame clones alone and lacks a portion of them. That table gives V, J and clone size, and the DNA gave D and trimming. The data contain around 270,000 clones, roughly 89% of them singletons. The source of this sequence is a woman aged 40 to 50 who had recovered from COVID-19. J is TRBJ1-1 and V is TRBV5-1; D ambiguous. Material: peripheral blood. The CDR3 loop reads CASSLAVRSRNTEAFF. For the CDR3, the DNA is TGCGCCAGCAGCTTGGCCGTCAGGTCAAGGAACACTGAAGCTTTCTTT.